This passage covers 30 T cell receptor beta chains from one sample sequenced in a study of PD-1 blockade in classical Hodgkin lymphoma. All the patients suffered relapse after autologous stem cell transplantation, and brentuximab vedotin exposure differed. Purified CD4+ T cells were obtained from thawed PBMCs through magnetic negative selection. The repertoire was sequenced with immunoSEQ multiplex PCR; TCRdb's copy has only in-frame clones and lacks some. The data show about 27,000 clones, with roughly 80% seen just once and about 2.4% held by the top ten. The sample in question was CD4+ T cells from blood, obtained at baseline. These receptors originate from a human donor with classical Hodgkin lymphoma.

The V call is TRBV6-8, the J call TRBJ1-1, with 9 bases aligning to TRBD1. The CDR3 totals 18 residues. In germline, CDR1 is MNHGY, CDR2 SAAAGT. Trimming cost V 7 bases and J 6 bases; bases outside gene matches: 21. The CDR3 DNA follows: TGTGCCAGCACCCTTAAGGGACAGGGAAGTGTGCCCGTCTCTGAAGCTTTCTTT. It yields the protein CASTLKGQGSVPVSEAFF.

The chain has TRBV10-2 and TRBJ1-5, with D possibly being TRBD1 (6 bases). Trimming took off 6 bases at V and 6 bases at J, with 18 bases between the two ends. This CDR3 contains 15 residues. CDR1 and CDR2 (germline): WSHSY, SAAADI. CDR3 protein: CASRAMGGGGQPQHF. In nucleotides, the CDR3 is TGCGCCAGCAGGGCCATGGGGGGCGGGGGTCAGCCCCAGCATTTT.

This clone occurred once. This sequence joins TRBV6-6 and TRBJ1-1; no firm D call. Trimming removed 7 bases at V and 6 bases at J, with 12 bases between. CDR1 is MNHNY, CDR2 SVGAGI, per germline (reference sequence). This CDR3 region has 12 residues. The CDR3 bases are TGTGCCAGCACCGATTGGCCCGCTGAAGCTTTCTTT. This translates into CASTDWPAEAFF.

This chain joins TRBV7-9 and TRBJ2-5; 8 bases match TRBD2. Losses at the gene ends were 3 bases for V and 5 bases for J; bases not matched to a gene: 5. Germline-derived CDR1 and CDR2 are SEHNR and FQNEAQ (reference sequence). This CDR3 has 14 amino acids. In DNA, the CDR3 is TGTGCCAGCAGCTTCCTAGCGGGTAGGGAGACCCAGTACTTC. This encodes CASSFLAGRETQYF.

V and J are TRBV7-2 and TRBJ1-2; possible D gene TRBD1, 5 bases. This CDR3 is 13 amino acids long. With 3 bases removed from V and 3 bases from J, the gap between germline ends came to 8 bases. Per germline, CDR1 SGHTA and CDR2 FQGNSA. The CDR3 bases are TGTGCCAGCAGCTTCGGGGCCTACTATGGCTACACCTTC. This sequence encodes CASSFGAYYGYTF. The full variable domain, in which reference TRBV7-2 and TRBJ1-2 provide the parts outside the CDR3, is GAGVSQSPSNKVTEKGKDVELRCDPISGHTALYWYRQSLGQGLEFLIYFQGNSAPDKSGLPSDRFSAERTGGSVSTLTIQRTQQEDSAVYLCASSFGAYYGYTFGSGTRLTVV.

In its sample, this clone was seen a few times. This chain connects TRBV4-2 to TRBJ1-2; D is unclear. Germline-derived CDR1 and CDR2 are LGHNA and YNFKEQ. The V and J ends lost 4 bases and 2 bases respectively, with 14 bases between them. CDR3 length: 15 residues. The CDR3: CASSPSSPTNYGYTF. The CDR3 bases are TGTGCCAGCAGCCCTTCCTCACCTACGAACTATGGCTACACCTTC.

The V call is TRBV18, the J call TRBJ1-5; 7 nucleotides match TRBD1. The ends lost 3 bases at V and 7 bases at J; junction bases unmatched: 6. CDR3 length equals 14 residues. The germline V gene has CDR1 KGHSH and CDR2 LQKENI. CDR3 protein: CASSPGQGGQPQHF. For the CDR3, the DNA is TGTGCCAGCTCACCGGGGCAGGGGGGACAGCCCCAGCATTTT.

This chain connects TRBV30 to TRBJ1-5; the D is unclear. The germline V and J ends were trimmed by 3 bases and 0 bases, with 9 bases remaining between them. The germline CDR1 and CDR2 sequences are GTSNPN and SVGIG (reference sequence). The CDR3 covers 14 residues. CDR3: CAWRKGYSNQPQHF. The CDR3 DNA reads as TGTGCCTGGAGAAAAGGCTATAGCAATCAGCCCCAGCATTTT.

This chain links TRBV4-2 with TRBJ2-2, with 9 bases matching TRBD2. The CDR3 length is 17 residues. V gave up 3 bases and J gave up 6 bases; unmatched junction bases: 11. Germline CDR1 LGHNA, CDR2 YNFKEQ. The CDR3 DNA is TGTGCCAGCAGCCACCCCTATGAGGCGGGGGGGCCCGGGGAGCTGTTTTTT. Its protein is CASSHPYEAGGPGELFF.

The chain carries TRBV16 and TRBJ2-7; the D gene could be TRBD1 or TRBD2 (5 bases each). This CDR3 region has 13 residues. The germline V and J ends were trimmed by 5 bases and 0 bases, with 8 bases remaining between them. CDR1 is KGHSY and CDR2 is FQNENV in the germline V gene. The DNA for the CDR3 is TGTGCCAGCAGCGCAGGGACCTCCTACGAGCAGTACTTC. Its translation is CASSAGTSYEQYF.

This clone was seen only a few times. This sequence joins TRBV7-2 and TRBJ1-2, with D tentatively TRBD1 (5 bases). V gave up 5 bases and J gave up 5 bases, with 9 bases separating them. Germline CDR1 and CDR2: SGHTA and FQGNSA. The CDR3 is 12 residues long. Here the CDR3 reads CASSPDSYGYTF. The CDR3 DNA is TGTGCCAGCAGCCCCGACAGTTATGGCTACACCTTC.

This chain uses TRBV7-6 with TRBJ1-4; D not certain. The CDR3 is 15 amino acids. Germline assignment: CDR1 SGHVS and CDR2 FNYEAQ. Trimming left V 5 bases short and J 2 bases short, with 12 bases between. CDR3 sequence: CASSPNIATNEKLFF. The CDR3 coding sequence is TGTGCCAGCAGCCCAAATATTGCGACTAATGAAAAACTGTTTTTT.

CDR3 sequence: CASSQQTGSNTEAFF. CDR3 DNA: TGTGCCAGCAGCCAACAGACAGGGAGCAACACTGAAGCTTTCTTT. The chain links TRBV11-2 to TRBJ1-1; 7 nucleotides line up with TRBD1. This CDR3 is 15 amino acids long. J was trimmed by 2 bases and V by 5 bases; bases with no gene match: 8. In germline, CDR1 is SGHAT, CDR2 FQNNGV.

This clone has more than one count but fewer than ten. The CDR3 region has the DNA TGTGCCAGCAGCCCCGATTCCAGGGGGTATGGCTACACCTTC. Protein product: CASSPDSRGYGYTF. The chain couples TRBV4-2 to TRBJ1-2; 7 nucleotides line up with TRBD1. In germline, CDR1 is LGHNA, CDR2 YNFKEQ. The CDR3 consists of 14 residues. V was pared by 4 bases and J by 5 bases, with 7 bases of the junction left unmatched.

V and J are TRBV11-3 and TRBJ1-1; D call uncertain. CDR1 and CDR2 from the germline V gene are SGHNT and YENEEA. Trimming removed 5 bases from V and 6 bases from J, with 13 bases in between. This CDR3 comprises 13 residues. CDR3 in DNA: TGTGCCAGCAGCCTTCCAGACGTCCCTGAAGCTTTCTTT. Amino acids: CASSLPDVPEAFF.

The chain employs TRBV5-1 and TRBJ1-1; D call uncertain. This CDR3 is built from 13 residues. The germline CDR1 and CDR2 sequences are SGHRS and YFSETQ. Trimming left V 0 bases short and J 1 base short, with 4 bases between. Written as DNA, the CDR3 is TGCGCCAGCAGCTTGGTCTGGAACACTGAAGCTTTCTTT. Translated: CASSLVWNTEAFF. Full variable domain (remainder filled in from reference TRBV5-1 and TRBJ1-1): KAGVTQTPRYLIKTRGQQVTLSCSPISGHRSVSWYQQTPGQGLQFLFEYFSETQRNKGNFPGRFSGRQFSNSRSEMNVSTLELGDSALYLCASSLVWNTEAFFGQGTRLTVV.

This chain uses TRBV23-1 with TRBJ1-1; D might be TRBD1 (5 bases). TRBV23-1 counts as an open reading frame of uncertain function. The CDR3 length is 16 residues. V was trimmed by 8 bases and J by 4 bases, leaving 23 bases between them. CDR3 bases: TGCGCCAGCGCTCTCTCGGCAAGGGGTGCTACCACTGAAGCTTTCTTT. Translated, it gives CASALSARGATTEAFF.

The chain employs TRBV7-8 and TRBJ1-3; 8 nucleotides line up with TRBD1. The ends lost 5 bases at V and 7 bases at J; junction bases unmatched: 19. In germline, CDR1 is SGHVS, CDR2 FQNEAQ. This CDR3 spans 18 amino acids. In DNA, the CDR3 is TGTGCCAGCAGCCCCTCTTCGCCGGGGACAGGCCCAAGTAACACCATATATTTT. Residues: CASSPSSPGTGPSNTIYF. The complete variable domain, with remaining parts taken from reference TRBV7-8 and TRBJ1-3, reads GAGVSQSPRYKVAKRGQDVALRCDPISGHVSLFWYQQALGQGPEFLTYFQNEAQLDKSGLPSDRFFAERPEGSVSTLKIQRTQQEDSAVYLCASSPSSPGTGPSNTIYFGEGSWLTVV.

The chain links TRBV30 to TRBJ1-6; maybe TRBD1 (5 bases). CDR1 is GTSNPN, CDR2 SVGIG, per germline (reference sequence). V was cut by 4 bases and J by 10 bases, with 20 bases left in between. The CDR3 covers 15 residues. CDR3 protein: CAWMTVGGGGSPLHF. The CDR3 DNA reads TGTGCCTGGATGACAGTAGGAGGTGGCGGGTCACCCCTCCACTTT.

V usage is TRBV7-2 and J usage is TRBJ2-7; 7 nucleotides line up with TRBD2. Germline V CDR1 and CDR2: SGHTA, FQGNSA. This CDR3 contains 15 residues. V gave up 4 bases and J gave up 5 bases; unmatched junction bases: 11. CDR3 protein: CASSSGGNRLDEQYF. The CDR3 region has the DNA TGTGCCAGCAGCTCGGGGGGTAATCGATTGGACGAGCAGTACTTC.

This rearrangement joins TRBV5-1 to TRBJ2-3; 10 bases map to TRBD2. The CDR3 totals 16 residues. Trimming took 0 bases from V and 4 from J; bases not matched to a gene: 5. Germline V gives CDR1 SGHRS, CDR2 YFSETQ. In DNA form, the CDR3 reads TGCGCCAGCAGCTTGGCCAGCGGGGGGGCTCCAGATACGCAGTATTTT. Translating it yields CASSLASGGAPDTQYF.

CDR3 loop: CAIKIVTGGNGYTF. The CDR3 DNA follows: TGTGCCATCAAGATAGTGACAGGGGGTAATGGCTACACCTTC. This chain uses TRBV10-3 with TRBJ1-2; 9 nucleotides agree with TRBD1. This CDR3 region has 14 residues. V trimming: 7 bases; J trimming: 6 bases; junction bases outside the gene matches: 9. Germline V gene sequence: CDR1 ENHRY, CDR2 SYGVKD.

This chain connects TRBV2 to TRBJ2-1, with a weak D call TRBD2 (5 bases). V shed 11 bases and J shed 0 bases, with 17 bases lying between them. CDR1 and CDR2 (germline): SNHLY, FYNNEI. The CDR3 runs 15 residues. The DNA of the CDR3 is TGTGCCGTCCTCCTTCAGCGGAGCTCCTACAATGAGCAGTTCTTC. It codes for CAVLLQRSSYNEQFF.

This clone appeared a few times. The J gene is TRBJ2-3, the V gene TRBV7-9; 9 bases agree with TRBD2. CDR3 length equals 16 residues. V lost 1 base to trimming and J lost 10 bases; unmatched junction nucleotides: 12. Germline lookup yields CDR1 SEHNR and CDR2 FQNEAQ (reference sequence). The CDR3 loop reads CASSLEGLAGPGSQYF. The DNA of the CDR3 is TGTGCCAGCAGCTTAGAGGGTCTAGCGGGACCCGGGTCGCAGTATTTT.

This chain connects TRBV6-4 to TRBJ1-1; D gene ambiguous. This CDR3 has 13 residues. Germline-derived CDR1 and CDR2 are MRHNA and SNTAGT. V was trimmed by 6 bases and J by 2 bases, leaving 10 bases between them. CDR3 sequence (DNA): TGTGCCAGCAGAGTACAAACTAACACTGAAGCTTTCTTT. Translation: CASRVQTNTEAFF.

V gene TRBV7-3 combines with J gene TRBJ2-2; 15 bases align to TRBD2. This CDR3 contains 18 residues. Germline V gene lookup returns CDR1 SGHTA and CDR2 FQGTGA. V was pared by 3 bases and J by 3 bases, with 5 bases of the junction left unmatched. The CDR3 DNA reads TGTGCCAGCAGCTTGGGACTAGCGGGGGGCCAAGACACCGGGGAGCTGTTTTTT. Encoded protein: CASSLGLAGGQDTGELFF. Using reference TRBV7-3 and TRBJ2-2 for the parts outside the CDR3, the full variable domain is GAGVSQTPSNKVTEKGKYVELRCDPISGHTALYWYRQSLGQGPEFLIYFQGTGAADDSGLPNDRFFAVRPEGSVSTLKIQRTERGDSAVYLCASSLGLAGGQDTGELFFGEGSRLTVL.

The chain uses TRBV6-5 and TRBJ1-1; tentatively, D is TRBD1 (5 bases). Germline assignment: CDR1 MNHEY and CDR2 SVGAGI. This CDR3 comprises 13 residues. Trimming pared 10 bases from V and 0 bases from J, leaving 12 bases between. CDR3 sequence: CATTRVMNTEAFF. DNA for the CDR3: TGTGCCACCACCAGGGTAATGAACACTGAAGCTTTCTTT.

The J gene is TRBJ2-5, the V gene TRBV10-2; 9 nucleotides match TRBD2. The germline gives CDR1 WSHSY, CDR2 SAAADI. V shed 4 bases, J shed 5 bases, and the junction held 8 bases outside the gene matches. This CDR3 comprises 15 residues. Written as DNA, the CDR3 is TGCGCCAGCAGTGTTAGCGGGGGACGTCGGGAGACCCAGTACTTC. This translates into CASSVSGGRRETQYF.

The rearrangement joins TRBV30 to TRBJ2-3; D perhaps matches TRBD1 (5 bases). This CDR3 contains 12 residues. Trimming shortened V by 7 bases and J by 2 bases, and 10 bases separated the two germline ends. CDR1 is GTSNPN, CDR2 SVGIG, per germline (reference sequence). In nucleotides, the CDR3 is TGTGCCTTCACACAGGTCACAGATACGCAGTATTTT. Translated: CAFTQVTDTQYF. Full variable domain (remainder filled in from reference TRBV30 and TRBJ2-3): SQTIHQWPATLVQPVGSPLSLECTVEGTSNPNLYWYRQAAGRGLQLLFYSVGIGQISSEVPQNLSASRPQDRQFILSSKKLLLSDSGFYLCAFTQVTDTQYFGPGTRLTVL.

V gene TRBV5-1 combines with J gene TRBJ1-4, with 9 bases matching TRBD1. From germline, CDR1 is SGHRS and CDR2 YFSETQ. V shed 2 bases and J 7 bases; nucleotides not matched to a gene: 3. The CDR3 totals 14 residues. The CDR3 reads CASSLTGGVEKLFF. In DNA, the CDR3 is TGCGCCAGCAGCTTAACAGGGGGCGTTGAAAAACTGTTTTTT.